Described below is a single T cell receptor (beta chain) sequence and its context. Its antigen is undetermined. A sort by CD45RO/CCR7/CD25/CD127/CD95/CD27 yielded CD4+ naive, central memory, regulatory and stem cell-like memory cells. The CDR3 is 13 residues long. Germline CDR1 is ENHRY and CDR2 is SYGVKD. Trimming shortened V by 3 bases and J by 2 bases, and 7 bases separated the two germline ends. What was sequenced were expressed TCRB transcripts, since all of the isolated RNA had been reverse transcribed. The data were produced by immunoSEQ multiplex PCR, yet TCRdb's version contains in-frame clones alone and is incomplete. The table has roughly 700,000 clones, 13% seen once. The source of the sample is a study of beta chain features in type 1 diabetes. Overall study results and limits: In every one of the four CD4+ subsets, TCRB CDR3s were moderately but significantly shorter in Type 1 diabetes patients. Junctions at VDJ sites from type 1 diabetes patients had fewer insertions and more deletions. Cells carrying high TCR expression could end up over-represented when cDNA is sequenced. Any HLA-type effect on TCRB rearrangement remained unresolved here.

This chain links TRBV10-3 with TRBJ1-1, with unresolved D. Sequencing was done on a sample of naive CD4+ T cells from blood. The sequence came from a man in his late teens or twenties with type 1 diabetes. The CDR3 DNA is TGTGCCATCAGTGACCTGGACAACACTGAAGCTTTCTTT. Amino acid sequence: CAISDLDNTEAFF.